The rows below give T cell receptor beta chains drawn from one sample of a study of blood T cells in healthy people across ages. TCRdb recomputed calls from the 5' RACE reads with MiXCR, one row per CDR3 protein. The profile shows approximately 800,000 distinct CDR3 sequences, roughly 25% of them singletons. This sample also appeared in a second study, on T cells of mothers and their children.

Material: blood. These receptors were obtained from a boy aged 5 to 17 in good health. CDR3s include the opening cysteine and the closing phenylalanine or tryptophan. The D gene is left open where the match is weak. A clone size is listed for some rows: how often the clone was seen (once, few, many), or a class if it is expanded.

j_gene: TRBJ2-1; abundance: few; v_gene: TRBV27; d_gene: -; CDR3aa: CASSLLLRHEQFF; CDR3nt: TGTGCCAGCAGTTTATTGCTCCGACATGAGCAGTTCTTC
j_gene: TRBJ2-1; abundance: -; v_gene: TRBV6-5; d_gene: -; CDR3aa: CASSYEGVGSRNEQFF; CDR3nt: TGTGCCAGCAGTTACGAAGGGGTCGGGAGTCGGAATGAGCAGTTCTTC
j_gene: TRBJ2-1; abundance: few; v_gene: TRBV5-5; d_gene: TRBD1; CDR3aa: CASSLSGTGYNEQFF; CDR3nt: TGTGCCAGCAGCTTGTCCGGGACAGGGTACAATGAGCAGTTCTTC
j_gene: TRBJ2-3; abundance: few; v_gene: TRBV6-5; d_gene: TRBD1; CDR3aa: CASASSTGPKDTQYF; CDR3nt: TGTGCCAGCGCTTCCTCGACAGGGCCTAAAGATACGCAGTATTTT
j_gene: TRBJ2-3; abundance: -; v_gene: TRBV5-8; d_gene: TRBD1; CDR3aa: CASSLAALYRGADTQYF; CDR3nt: TGTGCCAGCAGCTTGGCCGCTTTGTACAGGGGGGCAGATACGCAGTATTTT
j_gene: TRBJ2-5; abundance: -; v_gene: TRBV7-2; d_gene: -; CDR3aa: CASSLGGTRKETQYF; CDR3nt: TGTGCCAGCAGCTTAGGGGGGACCCGCAAAGAGACCCAGTACTTC
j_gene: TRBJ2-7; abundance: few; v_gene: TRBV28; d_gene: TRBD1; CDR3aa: CASSLKDRLYYEQYF; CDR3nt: TGTGCCAGCAGTTTGAAGGACAGGCTCTACTACGAGCAGTACTTC
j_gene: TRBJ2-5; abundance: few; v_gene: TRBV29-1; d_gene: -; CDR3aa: CSVEGPPGTQYF; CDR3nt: TGCAGCGTTGAAGGTCCCCCCGGGACCCAGTACTTC
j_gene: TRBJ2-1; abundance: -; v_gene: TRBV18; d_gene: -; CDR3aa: CASSPPYHEQFF; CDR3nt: TGTGCCAGCTCACCACCTTATCATGAGCAGTTCTTC
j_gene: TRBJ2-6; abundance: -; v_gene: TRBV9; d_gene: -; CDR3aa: CASSREHSGANVLTF; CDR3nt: TGTGCCAGCAGCCGCGAACACTCTGGGGCCAACGTCCTGACTTTC